Sequencing of this T cell receptor beta chain was carried out in a study of CD8+ T cells in alopecia areata (dated by TCRdb to between 2018 and 2020). For context, the study as a whole: The treated patients, all with moderate-to-severe alopecia areata, were enrolled in an open-label pilot trial of oral tofacitinib given at 5 to 10 mg twice daily. Tofacitinib was administered for 6 to 18 months, and 6 months of follow-up off drug were then conducted to assess delayed response and recurrence. For the treated patients, the SALT score, which quantifies what percentage of scalp surface area is affected, served as the measure of disease severity. To study T cell clonal expansion in alopecia areata, the researchers applied high-throughput TCRbeta sequencing to both the C3H/HeJ mouse model and human patients. In humans, TCRbeta sequencing was performed on scalp tissue and on sorted CD4+ and CD8+ peripheral blood T cells from healthy controls and from patients with patchy or totalis/universalis alopecia areata. Tofacitinib-treated patients had biopsies at baseline and at 4 and 24 weeks of treatment, with a later scalp biopsy in several patients. Scalp clonality was compared among normal scalp (n=4), patchy alopecia areata scalp (n=8), and alopecia totalis/universalis scalp (n=8). RNA was extracted with the PAXgene miRNA kit for fixed scalp, the miRNeasy kit for PBMCs, and the RNeasy kit for mouse skin. TCRbeta CDR3 regions were amplified by immunoSEQ multiplex PCR using 35 Vbeta forward and 13 Jbeta reverse primers. What the authors observed across the whole study: Higher clonality and more expanded CD8+ clones were observed in lesional scalp than in normal scalp, particularly in alopecia totalis/universalis, a finding suggestive of antigenic drive. Shared TCR sequences between patients were less evident than in mice, which may be partly attributable to HLA diversity in the patient population. Because the treated cohort was small and included a single nonresponder, larger studies are needed to assess links between baseline CD8+ expansion and response. Unlike mouse skin, where gammadelta T cells dominate, normal human skin contains resident alphabeta T cells that get sequenced too, which complicates analysis of the scalp TCR repertoire. Many expanded lesional clones were found to persist in scalp and blood during tofacitinib treatment, and relapse after treatment cessation may be partly explained by this persistence. Scalp clonality and the number of expanded CD8+ clones among the top 100 scalp clones were significantly decreased by tofacitinib.

Library construction relied on the immunoSEQ multiplex PCR assay. For TCR sequencing, RNA was extracted from every sample and reverse transcribed into cDNA to serve as template. SuperScript III was used to make first-strand cDNA, primed with a 2:1 mix of oligo-dT and random hexamers. A synthetic immune receptor repertoire was used to measure amplification bias, and any remaining bias was corrected computationally. The source study handled its data this way. Raw reads were preprocessed to remove errors, and CDR3 was defined by IMGT conventions from the conserved cysteine to phenylalanine. Clonality was computed as 1 minus the Shannon entropy, with the entropy normalized by log2 of the number of productive unique TCRs. Whether scalp clones were CD4 or CD8 was inferred by matching scalp TCRbeta sequences against CD4 and CD8 repertoires sorted from blood. TCRdb limited this immuneACCESS table to in-frame rearrangements with V and J called. A share of clones is missing; checked studies link under half to unresolved V genes, and the rest is unexplained. V and J calls and clone size are as listed in that table; D and trimming were resolved from the DNA. This sample comprises about 200,000 clones, 58% of them detected only once. In total, the top ten clones hold 5.5% of the sample.

V is pruned by 4 bases and J by 10 bases, leaving 3 bases of the junction without a gene match. Taken from the germline V gene (reference sequence), the CDR1 and CDR2 loops are MNHEY and SMNVEV. The CDR3 contains 11 residues, cysteine and phenylalanine counted. Of the read, only the CDR3 DNA is kept; its 33 bases are in frame from base 1. The sample's time point label is to be understood as: roughly 24 weeks on oral tofacitinib. According to the study, the label for this sample's treatment or condition signals: oral pan-JAK inhibitor, 5-10 mg twice daily. Lesional scalp punch biopsies and peripheral blood were collected from alopecia areata patients. PBMCs were isolated by density centrifugation and stained for CD3, CD4 and CD8, and CD4+ and CD8+ T cells were sorted on a FACSAria. Concerning this clone: Its recognized antigen is unknown. Per-base qualities were not stored, and no clone one base away is much larger.

The TCR originated in a human donor with alopecia areata. The chain uses TRBV27 and TRBJ1-2, with 7 bases matching TRBD1. The sequences come from CD4+ T cells sorted from blood, collected at week 24, from a patient treated with tofacitinib. The nucleotides read TGTGCCAGCAGTTACAGGGGCGACTACACCTTC. Translated, this gives CASSYRGDYTF.